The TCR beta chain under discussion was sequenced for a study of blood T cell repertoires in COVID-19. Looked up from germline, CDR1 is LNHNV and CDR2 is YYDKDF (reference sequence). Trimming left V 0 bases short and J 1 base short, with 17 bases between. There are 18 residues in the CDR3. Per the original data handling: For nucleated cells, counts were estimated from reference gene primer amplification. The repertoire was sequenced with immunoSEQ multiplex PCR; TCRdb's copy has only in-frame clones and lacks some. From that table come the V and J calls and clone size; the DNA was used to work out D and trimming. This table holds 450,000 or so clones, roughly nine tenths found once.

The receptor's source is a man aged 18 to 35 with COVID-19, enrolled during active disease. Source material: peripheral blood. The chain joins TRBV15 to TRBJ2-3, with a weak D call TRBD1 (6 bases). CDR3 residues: CATSRDMANRVGTDTQYF. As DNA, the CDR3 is TGTGCCACCAGCAGAGATATGGCCAACAGGGTGGGCACAGATACGCAGTATTTT.